This is a list of T cell receptor beta chains from one sample in a study of cytomegalovirus exposure and HLA in healthy donors. Sequenced by immunoSEQ multiplex PCR; TCRdb stores in-frame clones only, minus some. The repertoire holds 130,000 or so clones, with around 9% as singletons. The material sequenced was PBMCs. The receptors were gathered from a middle-aged man in good health and CMV-seronegative. The conserved cysteine and the conserved F or W are not part of the CDR3 here. The D gene is left open where the match is weak.

j_gene,v_gene,d_gene,CDR3aa
TRBJ2-5,TRBV4-3,TRBD2,ASSQGRERETQY
TRBJ1-2,TRBV27,TRBD1,ASSLRGQGARGYT
TRBJ1-2,TRBV5-4,NA,ASSRDGGGAYGYT
TRBJ2-1,TRBV4-3,NA,ASSRTGMSYNEQF
TRBJ2-7,TRBV7-2,TRBD1,ASSQQTGGYEQY
TRBJ1-5,TRBV5-6,TRBD1,ASSIGTANQPQH
TRBJ2-7,TRBV5-1,NA,ASSLGVGGYEQY
TRBJ2-5,TRBV7-8,NA,ASSLDLYQETQY
TRBJ2-7,TRBV25-1,NA,ASTSRTSSYEQY
TRBJ1-4,TRBV4-2,NA,ASSLPGNNEKLF
TRBJ2-7,TRBV2,NA,ASSGGETYEQY
TRBJ1-5,TRBV15,NA,ATDVSTGRDQPQH
TRBJ1-4,TRBV5-1,NA,ASSPTSYGGEKLF
TRBJ2-1,TRBV4-1,NA,ASSQESYNEQF
TRBJ1-2,TRBV6-1,TRBD1,ASSLKGQGSYGYT
TRBJ1-1,TRBV19,NA,ASSIMTGPDTEAF
TRBJ1-2,TRBV6-5,NA,ASSPTIDNYGYT
TRBJ2-2,TRBV7-3,NA,ASTLTGPTGELF
TRBJ1-2,TRBV7-9,TRBD1,ASSLGGGGESGYT
TRBJ2-5,TRBV5-4,TRBD2,ASSPQLAGGQETQY
TRBJ1-5,TRBV29-1,NA,SVADGVLGNQPQH
TRBJ2-3,TRBV7-3,NA,ASSSAAGSTDTQY
TRBJ1-2,TRBV19,NA,ASSAGVGTNYGYT
TRBJ2-2,TRBV29-1,TRBD1,SVEPWTGGTGELF
TRBJ1-1,TRBV6-5,NA,ASSYSTRNTEAF
TRBJ2-1,TRBV4-1,TRBD1,ASSLLTGNEQF
TRBJ1-1,TRBV10-3,NA,AISDADSEAF
TRBJ1-5,TRBV5-6,TRBD1,ASSPGQGDQPQH
TRBJ2-1,TRBV27,TRBD1,ASSLTGGGNEQF
TRBJ1-2,TRBV4-1,TRBD1,ASSPRDRGAYGYT
TRBJ2-1,TRBV1,NA,TSSLLTTYDSYNEQF
TRBJ2-5,TRBV2,TRBD2,ASSERGKNQETQY
TRBJ2-6,TRBV10-3,TRBD2,AISITSGVSGANVLT
TRBJ1-6,TRBV6-5,NA,ASSDGESSPLH
TRBJ1-1,TRBV7-3,TRBD1,ASSTRTGKAF
TRBJ2-3,TRBV7-9,TRBD2,ASSPLAGPRADTQY
TRBJ2-5,TRBV7-9,NA,ASSLASAYPGMETQY
TRBJ2-5,TRBV15,NA,ATSRQPAGTQY
TRBJ1-1,TRBV2,TRBD1,ASSSGTGSEAF
TRBJ1-1,TRBV6-5,NA,ASSSGTTRRAF
TRBJ1-6,TRBV9,TRBD1,ASSVGGQGFSPLH
TRBJ2-1,TRBV2,TRBD2,ASSVLAGGDNEQF
TRBJ1-5,TRBV19,NA,AASVDWKNQPQH
TRBJ2-5,TRBV7-9,NA,ASSSTGDKPRTQY
TRBJ2-5,TRBV19,NA,ASSLGGPETQY
TRBJ1-2,TRBV6-5,NA,ASRREGDYGYT
TRBJ2-5,TRBV10-3,TRBD1,AISGGDRADETQY
TRBJ2-3,TRBV10-2,TRBD2,ASSGAGETTDTQY
TRBJ2-7,TRBV19,NA,ASSAQGTSNEQY